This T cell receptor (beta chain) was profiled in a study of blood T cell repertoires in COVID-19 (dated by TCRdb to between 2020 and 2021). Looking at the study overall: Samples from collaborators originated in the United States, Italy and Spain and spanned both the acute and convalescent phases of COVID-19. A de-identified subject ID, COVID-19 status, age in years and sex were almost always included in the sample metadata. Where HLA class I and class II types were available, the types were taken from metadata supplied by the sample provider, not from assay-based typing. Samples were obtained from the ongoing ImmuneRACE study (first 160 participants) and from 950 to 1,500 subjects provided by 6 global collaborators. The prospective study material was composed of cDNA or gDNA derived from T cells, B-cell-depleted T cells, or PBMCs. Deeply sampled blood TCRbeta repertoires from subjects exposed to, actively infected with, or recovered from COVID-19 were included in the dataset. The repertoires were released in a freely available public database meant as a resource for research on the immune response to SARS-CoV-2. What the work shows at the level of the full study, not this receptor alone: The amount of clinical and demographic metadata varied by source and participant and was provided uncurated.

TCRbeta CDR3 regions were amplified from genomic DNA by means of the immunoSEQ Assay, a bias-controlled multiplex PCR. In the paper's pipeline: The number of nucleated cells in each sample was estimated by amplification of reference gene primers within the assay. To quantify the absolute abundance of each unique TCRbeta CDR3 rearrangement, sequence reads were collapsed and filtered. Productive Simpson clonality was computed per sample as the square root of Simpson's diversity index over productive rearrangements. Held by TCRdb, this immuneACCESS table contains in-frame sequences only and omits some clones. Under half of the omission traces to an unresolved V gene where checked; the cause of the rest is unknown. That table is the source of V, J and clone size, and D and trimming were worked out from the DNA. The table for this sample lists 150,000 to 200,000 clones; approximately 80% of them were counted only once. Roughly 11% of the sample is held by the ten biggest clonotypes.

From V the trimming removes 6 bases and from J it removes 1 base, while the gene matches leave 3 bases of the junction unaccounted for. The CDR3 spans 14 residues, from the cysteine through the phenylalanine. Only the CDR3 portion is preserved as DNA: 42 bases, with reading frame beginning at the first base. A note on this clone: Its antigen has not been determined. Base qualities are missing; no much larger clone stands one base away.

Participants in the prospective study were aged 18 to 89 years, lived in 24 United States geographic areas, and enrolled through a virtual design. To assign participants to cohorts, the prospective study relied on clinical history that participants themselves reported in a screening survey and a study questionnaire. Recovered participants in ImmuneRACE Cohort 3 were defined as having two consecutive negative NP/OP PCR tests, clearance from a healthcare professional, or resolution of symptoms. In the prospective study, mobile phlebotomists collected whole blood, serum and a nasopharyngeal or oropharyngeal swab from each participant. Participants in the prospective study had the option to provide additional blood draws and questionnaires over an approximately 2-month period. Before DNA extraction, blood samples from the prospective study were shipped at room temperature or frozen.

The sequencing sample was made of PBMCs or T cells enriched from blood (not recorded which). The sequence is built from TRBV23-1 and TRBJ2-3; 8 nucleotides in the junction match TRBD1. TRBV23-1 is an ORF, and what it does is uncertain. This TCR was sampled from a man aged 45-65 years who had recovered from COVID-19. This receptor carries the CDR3 CASRDRGCTDTQYF. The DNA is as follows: TGCGCCAGCAGAGACAGGGGATGCACAGATACGCAGTATTTT.